This record covers a single T cell receptor (beta chain). TCRdb re-called the 5' RACE reads with MiXCR, one entry per CDR3 protein. The data contain 230,000 or so distinct CDR3 sequences, over 15% of them singletons. This record comes from a study of CD8 T cells in ankylosing spondylitis. The CDR3 extends over 15 amino acids. Germline loops: CDR1 DFQATT, CDR2 SNEGSKA (reference sequence). The V and J ends lost 5 bases and 0 bases, in that order; junction bases with no gene match: 8. This chain connects TRBV20-1 to TRBJ2-7, with TRBD2 matching 9 bases. Material for sequencing was blood, either unsorted or a sorted T cell fraction (not recorded which). This TCR was recovered from a male donor with ankylosing spondylitis or in good health (not recorded which). CDR3: CSAAILAGLSYEQYF. CDR3 in DNA: TGCAGTGCTGCTATACTAGCGGGTCTCTCCTACGAGCAGTACTTC.